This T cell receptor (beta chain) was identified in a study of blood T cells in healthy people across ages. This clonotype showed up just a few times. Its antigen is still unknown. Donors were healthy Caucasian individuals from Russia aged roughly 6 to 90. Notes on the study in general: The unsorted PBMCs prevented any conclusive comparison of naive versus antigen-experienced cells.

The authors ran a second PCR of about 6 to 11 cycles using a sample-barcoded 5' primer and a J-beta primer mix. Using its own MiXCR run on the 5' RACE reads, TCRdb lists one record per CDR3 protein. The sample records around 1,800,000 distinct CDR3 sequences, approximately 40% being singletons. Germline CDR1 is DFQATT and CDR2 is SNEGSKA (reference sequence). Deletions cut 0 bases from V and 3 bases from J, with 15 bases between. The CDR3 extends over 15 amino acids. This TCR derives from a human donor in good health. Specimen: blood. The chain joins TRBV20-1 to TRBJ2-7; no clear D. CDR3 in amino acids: CSARDSPTILYEQYF. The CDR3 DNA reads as TGCAGTGCTAGAGATTCCCCGACCATACTCTACGAGCAGTACTTC.